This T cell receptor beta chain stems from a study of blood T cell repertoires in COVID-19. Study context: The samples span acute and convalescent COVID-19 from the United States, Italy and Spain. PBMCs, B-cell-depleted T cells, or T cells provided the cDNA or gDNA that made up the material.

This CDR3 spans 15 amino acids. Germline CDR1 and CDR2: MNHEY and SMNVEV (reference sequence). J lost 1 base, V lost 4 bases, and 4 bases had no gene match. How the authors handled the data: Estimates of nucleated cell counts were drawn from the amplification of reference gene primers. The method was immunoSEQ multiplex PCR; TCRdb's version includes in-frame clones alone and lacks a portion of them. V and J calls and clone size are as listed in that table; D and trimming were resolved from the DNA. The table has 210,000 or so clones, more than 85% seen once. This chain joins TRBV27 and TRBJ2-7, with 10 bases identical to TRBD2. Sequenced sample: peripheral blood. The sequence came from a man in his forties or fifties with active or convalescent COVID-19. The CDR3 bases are TGTGCCAGCAGTTACAGGACTAGCGGATCCTACGAGCAGTACTTC. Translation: CASSYRTSGSYEQYF.